This paragraph reports one T cell receptor (beta chain). These data are taken from a study of blood T cell repertoires in COVID-19. Across the whole study: Some COVID-19 samples were acute and others convalescent; all came from the United States, Italy and Spain. Nucleic acid was either cDNA or gDNA, and it came from T cells, B-cell-depleted T cells, or PBMCs.

Germline CDR1 reads SGDLS; CDR2 reads YYNGEE. V shed 4 bases, J shed 3 bases, and the junction held 18 bases outside the gene matches. The CDR3 is 18 amino acids. In the original analysis: Nucleated cell number was recorded as an estimate derived from reference gene primer amplification. Repertoires were generated with immunoSEQ multiplex PCR, while TCRdb's copy carries only in-frame clones and drops some. The V and J calls and clone size come from that table; D and trimming were worked out from the DNA. Among 100,000 to 150,000 clones listed, 84% were seen once. Source material: peripheral blood. This receptor was taken from a woman aged 60-70 years with acute or convalescent COVID-19. The gene calls are TRBV9 and TRBJ2-5; 7 nucleotides align to TRBD1. CDR3 bases: TGTGCCAGCAGCCCAGGGGTCGGGACAGCTTTTGGTGAAGAGACCCAGTACTTC. Its translation is CASSPGVGTAFGEETQYF. The full variable domain, in which reference TRBV9 and TRBJ2-5 provide the parts outside the CDR3, is DSGVTQTPKHLITATGQRVTLRCSPRSGDLSVYWYQQSLDQGLQFLIQYYNGEERAKGNILERFSAQQFPDLHSELNLSSLELGDSALYFCASSPGVGTAFGEETQYFGPGTRLLVL.